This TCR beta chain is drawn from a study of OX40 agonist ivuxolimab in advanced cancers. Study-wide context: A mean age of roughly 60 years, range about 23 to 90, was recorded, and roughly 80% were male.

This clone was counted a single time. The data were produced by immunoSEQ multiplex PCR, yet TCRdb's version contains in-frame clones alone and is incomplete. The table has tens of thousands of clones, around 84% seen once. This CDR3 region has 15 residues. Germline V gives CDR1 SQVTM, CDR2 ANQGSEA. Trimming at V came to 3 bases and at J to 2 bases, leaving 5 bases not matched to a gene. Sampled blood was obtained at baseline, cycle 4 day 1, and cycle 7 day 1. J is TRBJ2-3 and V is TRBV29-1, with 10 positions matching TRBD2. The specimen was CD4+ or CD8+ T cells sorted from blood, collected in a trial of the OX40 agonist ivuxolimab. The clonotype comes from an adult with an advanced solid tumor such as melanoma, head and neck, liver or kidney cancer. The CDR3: CSVDGLAGATDTQYF. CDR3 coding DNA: TGCAGCGTTGACGGGCTAGCGGGAGCCACAGATACGCAGTATTTT.